The clone carrying this T cell receptor beta chain has at least ten counts. The diagnoses drew upon clinical symptoms, serum thyroxine and TRAb, thyroid ultrasound and orbital computed tomography. Amplified TCR beta CDR3 regions derived from RNA transcripts. An initial round of RT-PCR targeting the TCR CDR3 relied on the HTBI primer set. TCRdb re-called the multiplex PCR reads with MiXCR, one entry per CDR3 protein. The sample has about 200,000 distinct CDR3 sequences, roughly a sixth seen once. These data are taken from a study of T cells in Graves' hyperthyroidism and ophthalmopathy. The CDR3 runs 17 residues. The junction had 9 bases not matched to a gene; V was cut back by 5 bases and J by 0 bases. Germline V gives CDR1 MNHNS, CDR2 SASEGT.

This TCR was recovered from a woman between 45 and 60 years old with Graves' hyperthyroidism. The sample consisted of blood. This chain links TRBV6-1 with TRBJ2-1; 8 nucleotides line up with TRBD1. CDR3 DNA: TGTGCCAGCAGTTTTATCTCGACAGGGGCCTCCTACAATGAGCAGTTCTTC. Its translation is CASSFISTGASYNEQFF.